This is a list of T cell receptor beta chains from one sample in a study of CD8 T cells in Susac syndrome. One entry per CDR3 protein results from TCRdb running MiXCR on the immunoSEQ multiplex PCR reads. The sample lists about 76,000 distinct CDR3 sequences; approximately 93% were seen once. The material sequenced was CD8+ T cells from PBMCs. These receptors all stem from a human donor with Susac syndrome. Each CDR3 is given with its conserved first and last residue. Each record gives: clone size, D gene, J gene, V gene, CDR3 length, CDR3 protein, CDR3 DNA. The D gene is left open where the match is weak. A row's size may be missing; if present it is once, few, many or a size class.

clone size: NA
D gene: TRBD1
J gene: TRBJ2-3
V gene: TRBV4-2
CDR3 length: 15
CDR3 protein: CASSRTGTSTDTQYF
CDR3 DNA: TGTGCCAGCAGCCGGACAGGGACCTCCACAGATACGCAGTATTTT

clone size: NA
D gene: NA
J gene: TRBJ2-1
V gene: TRBV28
CDR3 length: 14
CDR3 protein: CASTLGVSYNEQFF
CDR3 DNA: TGTGCCAGCACCCTCGGAGTTTCCTACAATGAGCAGTTCTTC

clone size: NA
D gene: NA
J gene: TRBJ1-5
V gene: TRBV3-1
CDR3 length: 15
CDR3 protein: CASSQGQEGWQPQHF
CDR3 DNA: TGTGCCAGCAGCCAAGGGCAGGAAGGCTGGCAGCCCCAGCATTTT

clone size: once
D gene: TRBD1
J gene: TRBJ1-2
V gene: TRBV7-9
CDR3 length: 14
CDR3 protein: CASSSGTVNYGYTF
CDR3 DNA: TGTGCCAGCAGCTCCGGGACAGTTAACTATGGCTACACCTTC

clone size: NA
D gene: NA
J gene: TRBJ2-7
V gene: TRBV3-1
CDR3 length: 13
CDR3 protein: CASSQPQDGEQYF
CDR3 DNA: TGTGCCAGCAGCCAACCTCAGGACGGAGAGCAGTACTTC

clone size: NA
D gene: NA
J gene: TRBJ1-1
V gene: TRBV30
CDR3 length: 12
CDR3 protein: CAWSSPQGEAFF
CDR3 DNA: TGTGCCTGGAGTTCCCCGCAGGGCGAAGCTTTCTTT

clone size: NA
D gene: NA
J gene: TRBJ2-1
V gene: TRBV2
CDR3 length: 11
CDR3 protein: CASRVRGEQFF
CDR3 DNA: TGTGCCAGCAGGGTCCGAGGGGAGCAGTTCTTC

clone size: NA
D gene: NA
J gene: TRBJ1-2
V gene: TRBV19
CDR3 length: 15
CDR3 protein: CASIPRSTRGYGYTF
CDR3 DNA: TGTGCCAGTATCCCGAGGAGTACGCGAGGCTATGGCTACACCTTC

clone size: NA
D gene: TRBD1
J gene: TRBJ2-2
V gene: TRBV4-1
CDR3 length: 16
CDR3 protein: CASSRTWTGETGELFF
CDR3 DNA: TGCGCCAGCAGCCGCACTTGGACAGGGGAGACCGGGGAGCTGTTTTTT

clone size: NA
D gene: NA
J gene: TRBJ2-7
V gene: TRBV19
CDR3 length: 18
CDR3 protein: CASSIRPSTGRSSYEQYF
CDR3 DNA: TGTGCCAGTAGTATCCGCCCATCGACAGGGAGGAGCTCCTACGAGCAGTACTTC

clone size: once
D gene: NA
J gene: TRBJ1-1
V gene: TRBV5-1
CDR3 length: 17
CDR3 protein: CASSLANLGHKNTEAFF
CDR3 DNA: TGCGCCAGCAGCTTGGCCAATTTAGGACATAAGAACACTGAAGCTTTCTTT

clone size: NA
D gene: NA
J gene: TRBJ2-1
V gene: TRBV29-1
CDR3 length: 11
CDR3 protein: CSVVGGLEQFF
CDR3 DNA: TGCAGCGTTGTCGGAGGGCTTGAGCAGTTCTTC

clone size: NA
D gene: TRBD1
J gene: TRBJ2-7
V gene: TRBV27
CDR3 length: 13
CDR3 protein: CASSTTGSYEQYF
CDR3 DNA: TGTGCCAGCAGTACGACAGGGTCCTACGAGCAGTACTTC

clone size: NA
D gene: NA
J gene: TRBJ2-3
V gene: TRBV7-7
CDR3 length: 16
CDR3 protein: CASSLGVSTHTDTQYF
CDR3 DNA: TGTGCTAGCAGCTTAGGAGTTTCCACCCACACAGATACGCAGTATTTT

clone size: NA
D gene: NA
J gene: TRBJ1-6
V gene: TRBV11-2
CDR3 length: 13
CDR3 protein: CASSFGAAEPLHF
CDR3 DNA: TGTGCCAGCAGCTTTGGGGCCGCCGAGCCCCTCCACTTT

clone size: NA
D gene: NA
J gene: TRBJ1-2
V gene: TRBV3-1
CDR3 length: 13
CDR3 protein: CASSQNRDYGYTF
CDR3 DNA: TGTGCCAGCAGCCAGAACAGGGATTATGGCTACACCTTC

clone size: NA
D gene: NA
J gene: TRBJ2-3
V gene: TRBV30
CDR3 length: 14
CDR3 protein: CAWSTLGPGDTQYF
CDR3 DNA: TGTGCCTGGAGTACCCTTGGCCCGGGAGATACGCAGTATTTT

clone size: NA
D gene: NA
J gene: TRBJ1-1
V gene: TRBV15
CDR3 length: 13
CDR3 protein: CATSSYRITEAFF
CDR3 DNA: TGTGCCACCAGCAGTTACAGGATCACTGAAGCTTTCTTT

clone size: NA
D gene: NA
J gene: TRBJ1-3
V gene: TRBV3-1
CDR3 length: 17
CDR3 protein: CASSRPGGGASGNTIYF
CDR3 DNA: TGTGCCAGCAGCCGCCCGGGTGGGGGAGCCTCTGGAAACACCATATATTTT

clone size: NA
D gene: NA
J gene: TRBJ1-1
V gene: TRBV19
CDR3 length: 13
CDR3 protein: CASSPSGVSEAFF
CDR3 DNA: TGTGCCAGTAGCCCGTCGGGAGTTTCTGAAGCTTTCTTT

clone size: NA
D gene: NA
J gene: TRBJ1-2
V gene: TRBV5-1
CDR3 length: 17
CDR3 protein: CASSLNGVSDPNYGYTF
CDR3 DNA: TGCGCCAGCAGCTTGAATGGGGTTTCCGATCCGAACTATGGCTACACCTTC

clone size: NA
D gene: NA
J gene: TRBJ2-3
V gene: TRBV10-2
CDR3 length: 16
CDR3 protein: CASASAAGGPTDTQYF
CDR3 DNA: TGCGCCAGCGCGTCGGCCGCTGGCGGACCCACAGATACGCAGTATTTT

clone size: NA
D gene: NA
J gene: TRBJ2-7
V gene: TRBV20-1
CDR3 length: 13
CDR3 protein: CSARESGAYEQYF
CDR3 DNA: TGCAGTGCTAGAGAGTCCGGGGCCTACGAGCAGTACTTC

clone size: NA
D gene: NA
J gene: TRBJ1-1
V gene: TRBV7-3
CDR3 length: 17
CDR3 protein: CASSLSGGADPGTEAFF
CDR3 DNA: TGTGCCAGCAGCTTAAGCGGGGGGGCAGACCCAGGCACTGAAGCTTTCTTT

clone size: NA
D gene: NA
J gene: TRBJ1-3
V gene: TRBV7-9
CDR3 length: 14
CDR3 protein: CAYEGAPSGNTIYF
CDR3 DNA: TGTGCCTATGAAGGGGCGCCCTCTGGAAACACCATATATTTT

clone size: NA
D gene: NA
J gene: TRBJ2-1
V gene: TRBV4-3
CDR3 length: 16
CDR3 protein: CASSQDRGSLYNEQFF
CDR3 DNA: TGCGCCAGCAGCCAAGATCGCGGGTCCCTTTACAATGAGCAGTTCTTC

clone size: NA
D gene: NA
J gene: TRBJ2-3
V gene: TRBV7-3
CDR3 length: 16
CDR3 protein: CASSLKGGLSTDTQYF
CDR3 DNA: TGTGCCAGCAGCTTAAAGGGGGGCCTAAGCACAGATACGCAGTATTTT

clone size: NA
D gene: NA
J gene: TRBJ1-5
V gene: TRBV27
CDR3 length: 14
CDR3 protein: CASSFTAADQPQHF
CDR3 DNA: TGTGCCAGCAGTTTCACGGCGGCGGACCAGCCCCAGCATTTT

clone size: once
D gene: NA
J gene: TRBJ2-1
V gene: TRBV4-1
CDR3 length: 15
CDR3 protein: CASSQAPGPYNEQFF
CDR3 DNA: TGCGCCAGCAGCCAAGCTCCAGGGCCCTACAATGAGCAGTTCTTC

clone size: NA
D gene: NA
J gene: TRBJ2-3
V gene: TRBV28
CDR3 length: 15
CDR3 protein: CASSRDPGGGDTQYF
CDR3 DNA: TGTGCCAGCAGTAGGGACCCCGGGGGTGGAGATACGCAGTATTTT

clone size: once
D gene: TRBD1
J gene: TRBJ2-6
V gene: TRBV5-1
CDR3 length: 18
CDR3 protein: CASSLTAGQGAGANVLTF
CDR3 DNA: TGCGCCAGCAGCTTGACCGCGGGACAGGGAGCTGGGGCCAACGTCCTGACTTTC

clone size: NA
D gene: NA
J gene: TRBJ2-2
V gene: TRBV7-9
CDR3 length: 11
CDR3 protein: CASRGTGELFF
CDR3 DNA: TGTGCCAGCCGGGGGACCGGGGAGCTGTTTTTT

clone size: once
D gene: TRBD1
J gene: TRBJ1-6
V gene: TRBV20-1
CDR3 length: 13
CDR3 protein: CSAPGQGESPLHF
CDR3 DNA: TGCAGTGCCCCGGGACAGGGGGAATCACCCCTCCACTTT

clone size: NA
D gene: TRBD1
J gene: TRBJ2-2
V gene: TRBV5-1
CDR3 length: 14
CDR3 protein: CASSLGTETGELFF
CDR3 DNA: TGCGCCAGCAGCTTAGGGACAGAGACCGGGGAGCTGTTTTTT

clone size: once
D gene: NA
J gene: TRBJ2-7
V gene: TRBV27
CDR3 length: 13
CDR3 protein: CASSFTHVYEQYF
CDR3 DNA: TGTGCCAGCAGTTTCACGCACGTCTACGAGCAGTACTTC

clone size: NA
D gene: NA
J gene: TRBJ2-5
V gene: TRBV6-2/TRBV6-3
CDR3 length: 17
CDR3 protein: CASSTRLFGGTQETQYF
CDR3 DNA: TGTGCCAGCAGTACCCGGCTTTTTGGCGGGACCCAAGAGACCCAGTACTTC

clone size: few
D gene: NA
J gene: TRBJ1-1
V gene: TRBV4-1
CDR3 length: 16
CDR3 protein: CASSQEPSQRNTEAFF
CDR3 DNA: TGCGCCAGCAGCCAAGAACCGAGCCAGAGGAACACTGAAGCTTTCTTT

clone size: NA
D gene: TRBD1
J gene: TRBJ2-7
V gene: TRBV28
CDR3 length: 14
CDR3 protein: CASRWGQGPYEQYF
CDR3 DNA: TGTGCCAGCCGCTGGGGACAGGGGCCCTACGAGCAGTACTTC

clone size: NA
D gene: TRBD2
J gene: TRBJ2-1
V gene: TRBV5-1
CDR3 length: 15
CDR3 protein: CASSLPGLAVNEQFF
CDR3 DNA: TGCGCCAGCAGCTTACCGGGACTAGCTGTAAATGAGCAGTTCTTC

clone size: NA
D gene: NA
J gene: TRBJ1-1
V gene: TRBV21-1
CDR3 length: 15
CDR3 protein: CASSKSGHNNTEAFF
CDR3 DNA: TGTGCCAGCAGCAAGTCGGGACACAATAACACTGAAGCTTTCTTT

clone size: few
D gene: NA
J gene: TRBJ2-1
V gene: TRBV12-5
CDR3 length: 19
CDR3 protein: CASGFWTGVREGPYNEQFF
CDR3 DNA: TGTGCTAGTGGTTTTTGGACAGGCGTCCGGGAGGGCCCCTACAATGAGCAGTTCTTC

clone size: NA
D gene: NA
J gene: TRBJ1-5
V gene: TRBV28
CDR3 length: 14
CDR3 protein: CASSLYREGQPQHF
CDR3 DNA: TGTGCCAGCAGTTTGTACAGGGAGGGTCAGCCCCAGCATTTT